This entry lists 2 T cell receptor beta chains sequenced from one sample in a study of T-cell reconstitution after alpha-beta-depleted transplantation in children. Preparation of the TCRbeta library involved a method that used unique molecular identifiers. TCRdb processed the PCR reads anew with MiXCR; each CDR3 protein has one entry. This sample carries 500,000 to 600,000 distinct CDR3 sequences, roughly 18% of them seen once, and the ten largest clones take 2.5% to 4%. Source: PBMCs from the stem cell graft donor, taken from the stem cell graft. Every receptor here comes from a human donor who donated a stem cell graft to a child with acute lymphoblastic leukemia.

V and J are TRBV27 and TRBJ2-1; unclear D gene. The CDR3 consists of 12 residues. The germline CDR1 and CDR2 sequences are MNHEY and SMNVEV (reference sequence). Trimming left V 8 bases short and J 7 bases short, with 12 bases between. This CDR3 reads CASGNTANEQFF. In DNA form, the CDR3 reads TGTGCCAGCGGAAATACAGCTAATGAGCAGTTCTTC.

This clonotype was detected only a few times. The V call is TRBV20-1, the J call TRBJ2-1; D might be TRBD2 (6 bases). Trimming left V 6 bases short and J 1 base short, with 13 bases between. This CDR3 is 14 amino acids long. CDR1 and CDR2 (germline): DFQATT, SNEGSKA (reference sequence). The CDR3 spells CSAERLVSYNEQFF. CDR3 in DNA: TGCAGTGCGGAGAGACTAGTTTCCTACAATGAGCAGTTCTTC.